This T cell receptor (beta chain) was sequenced in a study of T cells in Graves' hyperthyroidism and ophthalmopathy (dated by TCRdb to 2018 to 2020). At the level of the whole study: Peripheral blood was collected at initial diagnosis, before any treatment. To identify TCR V-J signatures that set the groups apart, the researchers used a discovery cohort of 90 to 100 patients, made up of 40 to 45 with Graves' ophthalmopathy and about 55 with stable Graves' hyperthyroidism. Prospective prediction of ophthalmopathy was tested in an independent validation cohort of 18 to 20 hyperthyroidism patients and 15 to 17 patients who later progressed to ophthalmopathy. For training and testing, the roughly 93 patients in the discovery cohort were randomly divided in a 7:3 ratio. The study also compared thyroid tissue and blood T-cell repertoires from roughly 6 Graves' hyperthyroidism patients. Once sampling was done, hyperthyroidism patients were given methimazole at a starting dose of 30 mg daily, whereas ophthalmopathy patients were given high-dose intravenous methylprednisolone. TCR Vbeta CDR3 sequencing of around 130 peripheral blood samples (under 45 ophthalmopathy, roughly 72 hyperthyroidism and approximately 17 progressor patients) is reported in the paper.

This clonotype was detected many times. Its antigen is unknown. Base-call qualities are not available, and no considerably larger clone is one nucleotide away. Including cysteine and phenylalanine, the CDR3 has 15 amino acids. Only the CDR3 portion is preserved as DNA: 45 bases, with reading frame beginning at the first base. Trimming at the junction amounts to 5 bases on V and 0 bases on J, and the germline ends lie 12 bases apart. Based on the germline V gene, the CDR1 and CDR2 sequences are SGHRS and YFSETQ. Hyperthyroidism patients were aged 18 to 65 years and newly diagnosed, with disease duration of less than 2 months. Patients with uncontrolled infections, other autoimmune diseases, pregnancy or lactation were excluded. Diagnoses relied on clinical symptoms, serum thyroxine and TRAb, thyroid ultrasound and orbital computed tomography. Blood from progressor patients was drawn when they were first diagnosed with hyperthyroidism, before any ophthalmopathy symptoms appeared. PBMCs were separated from under 12 ml of fresh peripheral blood using Ficoll-Paque density gradient centrifugation. Progressor patients were first diagnosed with Graves' hyperthyroidism and then developed ophthalmopathy during follow-up. Total RNA was extracted using Trizol reagent, and RNA quality was assessed on an Agilent 2100 Bioanalyzer.

Study-wide conclusions, independent of this receptor: In validation, the model predicted progression to ophthalmopathy with around 71% sensitivity and roughly 72% specificity, a median of 6.5 months before onset. A 13 V-J signature model separated ophthalmopathy from stable hyperthyroidism, with nearly 90% sensitivity and roughly 81% specificity in cross-validation and 80%/75% in testing. Sample size was not statistically predetermined, and blinding of investigators to group allocation was not performed. Most expanded thyroid clonotypes (frequency above 0.001) were also detected in blood, suggesting blood repertoires may reflect thyroid immune responses.

The TCR beta CDR3 regions were amplified from the RNA transcripts. A first-round RT-PCR of the TCR CDR3 used the HTBI primer set with the Qiagen OneStep RT-PCR kit. The libraries were constructed in a second round of multiplex PCR and then size-selected and purified. The libraries were sequenced on an Illumina HiSeq2000 using paired-end 100 bp reads. Concerning the study's data processing: SOAPnuke was used to process the raw data, with reads discarded if the reads contained adapters or uncalled bases, had a mean Phred below 15, or lacked an exact constant-primer or identifier match. COPE v1.2.5 was used to merge high-quality paired reads, and clonotypes were defined as unique nucleotide sequences. MiTCR v1.1 was used to align the clonotypes against IMGT TRBV, TRBD and TRBJ reference segments. Only V-J combinations with frequency above 0.0001, covering about 99% of repertoires, were analysed. A TCS score was defined as the ratio of F50 (clonal expansion) to E x V (chaos), with BLOSUM62-based TCRdist applied between CDR3 peptides within each V-J. Welch's t-statistics and random forest reduced roughly 530 V-J features to 10 to 15, which were used in a naive Bayes classifier (R e1071). TCRdb reprocessed the public reads (quality trimming at Q25 with fastp, clone calling with MiXCR) and kept in-frame beta chains. All rows with the same CDR3 protein become a single entry with the most common DNA and genes. These V and J calls derive from TCRdb rather than the authors' analysis. Counted in this sample were some 150,000 distinct CDR3 sequences; around 21% of them appeared once. Jointly, the top ten make up around two thirds of the sample.

Recombination linked TRBV5-1 to TRBJ2-1; the D segment could be TRBD2, given 6 matching bases. Material for sequencing was blood. The clonotype comes from a woman in her forties or fifties with Graves' hyperthyroidism that later progressed to Graves' ophthalmopathy. CDR3 reads: CASRPGLSSYNEQFF. In nucleotides, the sequence is TGCGCCAGCAGACCGGGACTCAGCTCCTACAATGAGCAGTTCTTC. Extended through the reference TRBV5-1 and TRBJ2-1 proteins, this CDR3 yields the full variable domain: KAGVTQTPRYLIKTRGQQVTLSCSPISGHRSVSWYQQTPGQGLQFLFEYFSETQRNKGNFPGRFSGRQFSNSRSEMNVSTLELGDSALYLCASRPGLSSYNEQFFGPGTRLTVL.